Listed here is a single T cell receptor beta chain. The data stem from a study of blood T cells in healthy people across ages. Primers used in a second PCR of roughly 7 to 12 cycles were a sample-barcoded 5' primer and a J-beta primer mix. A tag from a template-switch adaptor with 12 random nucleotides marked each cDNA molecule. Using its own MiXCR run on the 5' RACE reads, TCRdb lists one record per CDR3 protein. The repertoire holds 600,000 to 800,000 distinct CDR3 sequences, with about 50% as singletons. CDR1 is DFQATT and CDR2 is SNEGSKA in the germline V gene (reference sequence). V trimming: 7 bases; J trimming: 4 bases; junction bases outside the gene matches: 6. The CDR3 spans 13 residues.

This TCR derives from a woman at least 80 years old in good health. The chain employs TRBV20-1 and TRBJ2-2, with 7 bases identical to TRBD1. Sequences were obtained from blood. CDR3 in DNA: TGCAGTGAAAGACAGGGATCCACCGGGGAGCTGTTTTTT. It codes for CSERQGSTGELFF.